This T cell receptor (beta chain) was sequenced during a study of tumor-infiltrating lymphocytes in primary liver carcinoma. Study-level points and caveats: Overlap between tumor regions exceeded overlap of tumor with adjacent tissue or blood. Representation across all five tumor regions was limited to only about 7.5-24% of top clones.

This clonotype was recorded a few times. Its antigen is not known. At one end, the junction sequence differs from germline, possibly due to a read error. Per germline, CDR1 SQVTM and CDR2 ANQGSEA. The CDR3 runs to 14 residues. Starting material of around 460 ng total RNA yielded TCR beta cDNA via a constant-region primer. TCR beta libraries came from three nested multiplex PCR rounds using slightly modified ARM-PCR. Forward primers for TRBV1-TRBV30 and a C-beta reverse primer served the first two PCR rounds, at around 11 cycles each. TCRdb reanalysed the multiplex PCR reads using MiXCR and keeps one entry per CDR3 protein. Here the sample spans about 210,000 distinct CDR3 sequences, 70% to 90% being singletons. Investigators took RNA and DNA out together from roughly 18-30 mg of unsorted bulk tissue. Tumor regions sampled: superior, inferior, left, right poles, and centre.

The sample comprised tumor tissue from primary liver carcinoma. The chain uses TRBV29-1 and TRBJ2-1; TRBD2 might be the D (5 bases). This clonotype was sampled from a man aged 35 to 55 with primary liver carcinoma and hepatitis B virus infection. CDR3 sequence: CSVEPSSIYNEQFF. The CDR3 DNA follows: TGCAGTGTTGAACCTAGCAGCATCTACAATGAGCAGTTCTTC.